This T cell receptor (beta chain) derives from a study of T cell repertoires in cytomegalovirus infection (dated by TCRdb to between 2019 and 2020). Study-wide context: The HLA type of each donor mattered for the analysis, because public TCR beta signatures pointed to carriage of CMV infection along with the matching HLA type. Beyond this particular receptor, the publication reports: In both this cohort and an independent roughly 360-donor cohort, the cumulative frequency of public TCR beta family members distinguished carriers of CMV infection plus the relevant HLA type. The ex vivo response was dominated by HLA-C-restricted CMV-specific TCR beta clonotypes, and the single most frequent clonotype in two of eight donors was supplied by these HLA-C-restricted clonotypes.

Worth noting for this clonotype: Its antigen specificity is not known. One junction end disagrees with the germline gene, perhaps due to a read error.

The germline V gene provides CDR1 MDHEN and CDR2 SYDVKM. There are 13 amino acids in the CDR3, from cysteine to phenylalanine inclusive. The sequence is cut down to CDR3 DNA, 39 bases in frame from base 1. The sequencing machine was an Illumina HiSeq 1500. TCRdb trimmed public reads at Q25 via fastp, called clones via MiXCR and kept in-frame beta chains. A single entry per CDR3 protein holds the most common genes and DNA from its merged rows. The sample records 560,000 or so distinct CDR3 sequences, about 15% of which are singletons. The ten top clones hold 20% to 30% of the sample. The chain was built from TRBV28 and TRBJ1-5, with the D gene not clear enough to name. This TCR came from a human donor in good health (CMV status not recorded). Some clones in this sample may be carry-over from other donors' samples. What was sequenced was CD8+ T cells from PBMCs. The bases read TGTGCCAGCAGTTTACTAGTCGGCCAGCTCCAGCATTTT. This encodes CASSLLVGQLQHF.